The 30 T cell receptor beta chains reported below all come from one sample, sequenced in a study of identical twins (dated by TCRdb to 2015 to 2016). The library came from 5' RACE. Sequencing took place on an Illumina HiSeq 2000. Through fastp at Q25 and MiXCR, TCRdb rebuilt clones from the public reads, retaining in-frame beta chains. Each CDR3 protein appears once, grouped with its most common genes and DNA. The sample table holds 450,000 or so distinct CDR3 sequences, of which 24% were seen once. The ten largest clones capture around 3% of the sample. This sample also appeared in a second study, on T cells expressing NK-cell markers.

Input material: CD4+ T cells sorted from blood. These receptors were obtained from a woman younger than 30 in good health.

This clonotype was seen only a few times. V usage is TRBV11-3 and J usage is TRBJ2-5, with TRBD1 as a possible D gene (5 bases). Trimming removed 4 bases from V and 3 bases from J, with 9 bases in between. This CDR3 contains 13 residues. Germline loops: CDR1 SGHNT, CDR2 YENEEA. The CDR3 DNA follows: TGTGCCAGCAGCTCACAGGAAAAAGAGACCCAGTACTTC. Amino acid sequence: CASSSQEKETQYF.

This clonotype has just a few counts. The chain recombines TRBV18 with TRBJ2-5, with 8 bases matching TRBD2. The CDR3 spans 15 residues. Germline loops: CDR1 KGHSH, CDR2 LQKENI. The V and J ends lost 2 bases and 1 base, in that order; junction bases with no gene match: 3. In DNA, the CDR3 is TGTGCCAGCTCACCAACGGGAGGGGGCCAAGAGACCCAGTACTTC. This gives the protein CASSPTGGGQETQYF.

The rearrangement links TRBV20-1 to TRBJ2-7; perhaps D is TRBD1 or TRBD2 (6 bases each). V was pared by 7 bases and J by 3 bases, with 10 bases between. CDR1 and CDR2 from the germline V gene are DFQATT and SNEGSKA (reference sequence). The CDR3 length is 11 residues. CDR3 residues: CSVEGGYEQYF. The CDR3 DNA follows: TGCAGTGTCGAGGGGGGCTACGAGCAGTACTTC.

The V and J genes are TRBV10-1 and TRBJ2-1; no clear D. The CDR3 sequence is 13 residues long. Germline CDR1 is WNHNN and CDR2 is SYGVQD (reference sequence). Trimming took 3 bases from V and 11 from J, leaving 14 bases between them. The CDR3 DNA reads as TGCGCCAGCAGTGATAGGTCTAGACCTCAGCAGTTCTTC. Encoded protein: CASSDRSRPQQFF.

The V and J genes are TRBV5-1 and TRBJ2-3; 10 positions match TRBD2. The CDR3 length is 16 residues. CDR1 and CDR2 (germline): SGHRS, YFSETQ. After removal of 0 bases from V and 6 bases from J, the junction contained 7 bases not matched to a gene. CDR3 coding DNA: TGCGCCAGCAGCTTGGTAATAGCGGGAGGTGCTGATACGCAGTATTTT. It yields the protein CASSLVIAGGADTQYF.

This clonotype was seen more than once but under ten times. This rearrangement joins TRBV12-3 or TRBV12-4 to TRBJ2-5; 9 bases agree with TRBD2. CDR3 length: 15 amino acids. V lost 3 bases and J lost 0; bases outside the gene matches: 2. CDR3 amino acids: CASSFRTSDQETQYF. The CDR3 region has the DNA TGTGCCAGCAGTTTTAGGACTAGCGACCAAGAGACCCAGTACTTC.

This clonotype was seen a few times. This chain joins TRBV19 and TRBJ2-3; tentative D call: TRBD2 (6 bases). The CDR3 contains 15 residues. V was shortened by 4 bases and J by 2 bases, with 13 bases between the two germline ends. The V gene's germline CDR1 is LNHDA and CDR2 SQIVND (reference sequence). CDR3 loop: CASSTQRRATDTQYF. The CDR3 DNA sequence: TGTGCCAGTAGTACCCAGCGGAGGGCCACAGATACGCAGTATTTT.

The rearrangement uses TRBV20-1 and TRBJ1-5; unclear D gene. The CDR3 covers 14 residues. Trimming shortened V by 0 bases and J by 5 bases, and 11 bases separated the two germline ends. Germline V gene sequence: CDR1 DFQATT, CDR2 SNEGSKA (reference sequence). CDR3 in amino acids: CSARDRLKDQPQHF. The CDR3 DNA reads as TGCAGTGCTAGAGATCGACTGAAAGATCAGCCCCAGCATTTT.

This clonotype was seen a few times. V gene TRBV12-3 or TRBV12-4 combines with J gene TRBJ2-6, with D unresolved. V dropped 8 bases and J dropped 0 bases, with 20 bases sitting between them. This CDR3 comprises 18 residues. The CDR3 region is CASEIYARRRSGANVLTF. The CDR3 DNA follows: TGTGCCAGCGAGATTTATGCACGGAGACGCTCTGGGGCCAACGTCCTGACTTTC.

This clonotype was found a few times. The CDR3 DNA follows: TGTGCCAGCAGCTTAGACCTATCTGACTACGAGCAGTACTTC. Translated: CASSLDLSDYEQYF. V is TRBV7-6 and J is TRBJ2-7; no clear D. The V and J ends lost 1 base and 3 bases respectively, with 10 bases between them. CDR3 size: 14 residues. CDR1 and CDR2 from the germline V gene are SGHVS and FNYEAQ.

This clonotype was seen a few times. This chain uses TRBV12-3 or TRBV12-4 with TRBJ1-2; D is uncertain. Trimming cost V 2 bases and J 4 bases, with 8 bases left between them. This CDR3 is built from 13 residues. CDR3 DNA: TGTGCCAGCAGTTTATCCCTTGGCTATGGCTACACCTTC. The encoded protein is CASSLSLGYGYTF.

This sequence joins TRBV20-1 and TRBJ2-7; TRBD1 matches at 9 bases. J was trimmed by 4 bases and V by 3 bases; bases with no gene match: 10. This CDR3 has 15 amino acids. Germline lookup yields CDR1 DFQATT and CDR2 SNEGSKA (reference sequence). The CDR3 here is CSASFLDRGSYEQYF. In DNA, the CDR3 is TGCAGTGCTAGTTTCTTGGACAGGGGATCTTACGAGCAGTACTTC.

This clonotype was seen only a few times. This chain joins TRBV11-2 and TRBJ1-1; 7 bases map to TRBD1. The CDR3 length is 15 residues. Trimming removed 3 bases from V and 4 bases from J; junction bases left unmatched: 8. Germline V gene data show CDR1 as SGHAT and CDR2 as FQNNGV. CDR3 amino acids: CASSFRGLGVTEAFF. As DNA, the CDR3 is TGTGCCAGCAGCTTCAGGGGGTTGGGTGTCACTGAAGCTTTCTTT. The whole variable domain, filled in from reference TRBV11-2 and TRBJ1-1, reads EAGVAQSPRYKIIEKRQSVAFWCNPISGHATLYWYQQILGQGPKLLIQFQNNGVVDDSQLPKDRFSAERLKGVDSTLKIQPAKLEDSAVYLCASSFRGLGVTEAFFGQGTRLTVV.

This clonotype was seen once. The chain couples TRBV9 to TRBJ1-2; a possible D gene is TRBD1 (6 bases). V lost 2 bases and J lost 3, with 14 bases in between. CDR3 length equals 15 residues. The germline gives CDR1 SGDLS, CDR2 YYNGEE. The CDR3 region is CASSVGGDTYYGYTF. CDR3 bases: TGTGCCAGCAGCGTCGGTGGGGACACCTACTATGGCTACACCTTC.

The CDR3 DNA sequence: TGTGCCAGCAGCCCCCGGACTAGCGGGGGGGCCTACAATGAGCAGTTCTTC. Its protein product is CASSPRTSGGAYNEQFF. The J gene is TRBJ2-1, the V gene TRBV7-3; 15 positions agree with TRBD2. The CDR3 is 17 residues long. V shed 5 bases, J shed 2 bases, and the junction held 4 bases outside the gene matches. From germline, CDR1 is SGHTA and CDR2 FQGTGA.

The chain combines TRBV5-5 with TRBJ1-2; 8 nucleotides line up with TRBD1. Trimming took 4 bases from V and 5 from J; bases not matched to a gene: 10. Germline loops: CDR1 SGHKS, CDR2 YYEKEE (reference sequence). The CDR3 runs to 15 residues. CDR3 region: CASSLTGASGYGYTF. CDR3 DNA sequence: TGTGCCAGCAGCCTGACAGGGGCTTCCGGGTATGGCTACACCTTC.

This chain links TRBV12-3 or TRBV12-4 with TRBJ2-1; D may be TRBD1 or TRBD2 (5 bases each). The CDR3 runs 14 residues. V was shortened by 5 bases and J by 8 bases, with 16 bases between the two germline ends. CDR3 DNA: TGTGCCAGCAGTCCCCAGGCCCGGGGCGATGAGCAGTTCTTC. Translation: CASSPQARGDEQFF.

This clonotype was counted between two and nine times. The gene calls are TRBV27 and TRBJ2-1; 8 nucleotides line up with TRBD2. The CDR3 covers 17 residues. The V segment lost 6 bases and the J segment 2 bases; nucleotides outside the gene matches: 12. Germline values: CDR1 MNHEY, CDR2 SMNVEV (reference sequence). The DNA of the CDR3 is TGTGCCAGCAGCCTGGGGCTAGCGGGCGACACCTACAATGAGCAGTTCTTC. Encoded protein: CASSLGLAGDTYNEQFF.

Written as DNA, the CDR3 is TGTGCCACCAGTGGACGGGGATCGGTCGGGGAGCTGTTTTTT. Its protein product is CATSGRGSVGELFF. The chain combines TRBV24-1 with TRBJ2-2; the D gene is possibly TRBD2 (5 bases). This CDR3 is built from 14 residues. The V end was cut by 5 bases, the J end by 7 bases, with 13 bases between. Germline CDR1 and CDR2: KGHDR and SFDVKD.

For this clonotype: The junction departs from the called germline gene at one end, perhaps through a read error. The chain has TRBV6-5 and TRBJ1-3; D is perhaps TRBD1 (5 bases). Looked up from germline, CDR1 is MNHEY and CDR2 is SVGAGI. This CDR3 has 11 residues. The CDR3 is CASSYTKQEDF. CDR3 sequence (DNA): TGTGCCAGCAGTTACACGAAACAGGAAGATTTT.

CDR3: CASSQGLRDSYNEQFF. Written as DNA, the CDR3 is TGTGCCAGCAGCCAAGGGCTCCGGGATTCCTACAATGAGCAGTTCTTC. The chain couples TRBV3-1 to TRBJ2-1; D may be TRBD2 (5 bases). Trimming cost V 1 base and J 1 base, with 11 bases left between them. CDR1 is LGHDT and CDR2 is YNNKEL in the germline V gene (reference sequence). The CDR3 extends over 16 amino acids.

This clonotype showed up just a few times. This chain links TRBV5-1 with TRBJ1-3; D gene uncertain. Trimming shortened V by 5 bases and J by 1 base, and 10 bases separated the two germline ends. Germline CDR1 SGHRS, CDR2 YFSETQ. This CDR3 comprises 14 residues. The CDR3 region is CASRGGGSGNTIYF. The CDR3 DNA reads as TGCGCCAGCAGGGGCGGAGGGTCTGGAAACACCATATATTTT.

This clonotype was found a few times. The chain is built from TRBV29-1 and TRBJ2-1; 13 nucleotides agree with TRBD2. V lost 6 bases, J lost 2 bases, and 7 bases stayed unmatched. Per germline, CDR1 SQVTM and CDR2 ANQGSEA. The CDR3 is made up of 16 amino acids. The CDR3 DNA is TGCAGCGTGGCGACTAGCGGGAGGCCAACCTACAATGAGCAGTTCTTC. Amino acid sequence: CSVATSGRPTYNEQFF.

This clonotype has only a few counts. V is TRBV6-2 or TRBV6-3 and J is TRBJ1-1, with D possibly matching TRBD1 (5 bases). Trimming took off 5 bases at V and 8 bases at J, with 21 bases between the two ends. CDR3 length: 15 residues. Per germline, CDR1 MNHEY and CDR2 SVGEGT. The CDR3 sequence: CASSLPTGTPKEAFF. In DNA form, the CDR3 reads TGTGCCAGCAGTCTTCCCACCGGGACTCCCAAGGAAGCTTTCTTT.

Many counts were recorded for this clonotype. J is TRBJ2-2 and V is TRBV7-2; 7 bases map to TRBD1. Trimming removed 5 bases from V and 1 base from J; junction bases left unmatched: 1. The CDR3 spans 14 residues. CDR1 and CDR2 from the germline V gene are SGHTA and FQGNSA. In nucleotides, the CDR3 is TGTGCCAGCAGCGGGGACAGGAACACCGGGGAGCTGTTTTTT. This translates into CASSGDRNTGELFF.

To note about this clonotype: A read error may produce the germline difference seen at one junction end. The chain combines TRBV6-2 or TRBV6-3 with TRBJ2-6, with D unclear. Germline V gene lookup returns CDR1 MNHEY and CDR2 SVGEGT. The CDR3 spans 18 residues. The CDR3 loop reads CASSYSSALPPGANVLTF. For the CDR3, the DNA is TGTGCCAGCAGTTACTCGAGTGCCCTACCCCCTGGAGCCAACGTCCTGACTTTC.

The rearrangement uses TRBV6-1 and TRBJ2-7; D call uncertain. The CDR3 runs 13 residues. Germline V lookup: CDR1 MNHNS, CDR2 SASEGT. V lost 1 base to trimming and J lost 6 bases, with 10 bases between them. The CDR3 DNA is TGTGCCAGCAGTGAAGTCCCCTCGGGCGAGCAGTACTTC. It specifies CASSEVPSGEQYF.

V usage is TRBV6-1 and J usage is TRBJ1-1, with 12 bases aligning to TRBD1. J was trimmed by 4 bases and V by 8 bases; bases with no gene match: 8. This CDR3 has 15 amino acids. Germline assignment: CDR1 MNHNS and CDR2 SASEGT. The CDR3 DNA follows: TGTGCCAGCGGAGGGACAGGGGGCGCGGGCACTGAAGCTTTCTTT. It translates to CASGGTGGAGTEAFF.

This clonotype has more than one count but fewer than ten. The chain joins TRBV3-1 to TRBJ2-5; D is unclear. The CDR3 is 15 amino acids. V was clipped by 1 base and J by 1 base, with 10 bases between them. CDR1 and CDR2 (germline): LGHDT, YNNKEL (reference sequence). CDR3 protein: CASSQGLSPQETQYF. CDR3 coding DNA: TGTGCCAGCAGCCAAGGATTGTCTCCCCAAGAGACCCAGTACTTC.

This rearrangement joins TRBV4-2 to TRBJ2-1; 13 nucleotides match TRBD2. Per germline, CDR1 LGHNA and CDR2 YNFKEQ. This CDR3 region has 17 residues. The V gene end was trimmed by 7 bases and the J gene end by 0 bases; junction bases not matched to a gene: 6. The CDR3 DNA reads TGTGCCAGCACCTCCACTAGCGGGGGGGCCTCCTACAATGAGCAGTTCTTC. Protein product: CASTSTSGGASYNEQFF.